The clone carrying this T cell receptor beta chain was observed a handful of times. These data come from a study of early T cells in non-severe SARS-CoV-2 infection. Study context: The input, bulk RNA from unsorted whole blood, was sequenced, and chains were unpaired.

From the 5' RACE reads, TCRdb called clonotypes with MiXCR, one entry per CDR3 protein. The table lists 50,000 to 80,000 distinct CDR3 sequences, roughly 9% of them singletons, with around an eighth in the top ten. There are 14 residues in the CDR3. Germline CDR1 reads SGHVS; CDR2 reads FQNEAQ. V lost 5 bases to trimming and J lost 9 bases, with 17 bases between them. The sample in question was whole blood, obtained at baseline. The clonotype was recovered from an adult who was a healthcare worker with PCR-confirmed SARS-CoV-2 infection or an uninfected control (not recorded which). The J gene is TRBJ2-1, the V gene TRBV7-8, with no clear D. This CDR3 reads CASSVTRRRGEQFF. The CDR3 DNA reads as TGTGCCAGCAGCGTCACCCGGCGGCGCGGTGAGCAGTTCTTC.